This is a list of T cell receptor beta chains from one sample in a study of T-cell memory formation after mild COVID-19. TCRdb re-analysed the 5' RACE reads in MiXCR, keeping a single row per CDR3 protein. This sample has under 150,000 distinct CDR3 sequences, with about 15% found just once. Sequencing input: PBMCs or a T cell subset sorted from them (not recorded which). Source of these receptors: an adult woman who had mild COVID-19 (a few samples of this study predate the infection). Cell type and time point are not known. CDR3s include the opening cysteine and the closing phenylalanine or tryptophan. Each record gives: D gene, clone size, V gene, CDR3 length, J gene, CDR3 DNA, CDR3 protein. A D gene is named only where the DNA matches it firmly. Rows may omit the clone size; those that give it use once, few, many or a size class.

D: TRBD1
size: .
V: TRBV30
length: 13
J: TRBJ2-4
DNA: TGTGCCTCGACAGGGTTAGCATCGGACATTCAGTACTTC
CDR3: CASTGLASDIQYF

D: TRBD2
size: many
V: TRBV7-9
length: 17
J: TRBJ2-7
DNA: TGTGCCAGCAGCTCCAGACTAGCGGGTACGGCCCTCTACGAGCAGTACTTC
CDR3: CASSSRLAGTALYEQYF

D: TRBD2
size: few
V: TRBV5-1
length: 17
J: TRBJ2-7
DNA: TGCGCCAGCATTCGGGGCCCGGGACTAGACCTCCCAGGCGAGCAGTACTTC
CDR3: CASIRGPGLDLPGEQYF

D: TRBD1
size: .
V: TRBV11-1
length: 16
J: TRBJ2-7
DNA: TGTGCCAGCAGCTTAGTTCGGGACAGTGGGACCTACGAGCAGTACTTC
CDR3: CASSLVRDSGTYEQYF

D: TRBD2
size: .
V: TRBV24-1
length: 15
J: TRBJ2-3
DNA: TGTGCCACCAGCAGGACTAGCGGGAGAACAGATACGCAGTATTTT
CDR3: CATSRTSGRTDTQYF

D: TRBD1
size: few
V: TRBV10-3
length: 20
J: TRBJ2-1
DNA: TGTGCCATCAGTGAGGATCGGGGGACAGGGGTTCTAGCAGCCTACAATGAGCAGTTCTTC
CDR3: CAISEDRGTGVLAAYNEQFF

D: .
size: few
V: TRBV20-1
length: 13
J: TRBJ1-5
DNA: TGCAGTGCTAGAGCCAGGGGCAATCAGCCCCAGCATTTT
CDR3: CSARARGNQPQHF

D: TRBD1
size: .
V: TRBV24-1
length: 16
J: TRBJ1-1
DNA: TGTGCCACCAGTGGTCCCCCGGGACAGAGAAACACTGAAGCTTTCTTT
CDR3: CATSGPPGQRNTEAFF

D: TRBD1
size: few
V: TRBV4-1
length: 18
J: TRBJ2-1
DNA: TGCGCCAGCAGCCAAGAGCCAGGACAGGCAACCTCCTACAATGAGCAGTTCTTC
CDR3: CASSQEPGQATSYNEQFF

D: TRBD2
size: .
V: TRBV20-1
length: 16
J: TRBJ2-7
DNA: TGCAGTGCTAGAGATCCCCGGGGCGGGGGCTCCTACGAGCAGTACTTC
CDR3: CSARDPRGGGSYEQYF

D: .
size: .
V: TRBV20-1
length: 13
J: TRBJ1-5
DNA: TGCAGTGCCCCGGCTGGGGTCAATCAGCCCCAGCATTTT
CDR3: CSAPAGVNQPQHF

D: .
size: many
V: TRBV5-1
length: 15
J: TRBJ2-1
DNA: TGCGCCAGCACCTCAGGGGGGGGCTCCTACAATGAGCAGTTCTTC
CDR3: CASTSGGGSYNEQFF

D: TRBD1
size: .
V: TRBV7-6
length: 16
J: TRBJ2-7
DNA: TGTGCCAGCAGCCGAGATGGGCGACAGGGAAGCTACGAGCAGTACTTC
CDR3: CASSRDGRQGSYEQYF

D: .
size: few
V: TRBV5-1
length: 14
J: TRBJ2-1
DNA: TGCGCCAGCAGGGAGGGGGAAACCTACAATGAGCAGTTCTTC
CDR3: CASREGETYNEQFF